The T cell receptor (beta chain) described here comes from a study of cytomegalovirus exposure and HLA in healthy donors (dated by TCRdb to the late 2010s). Notes on the research overall: In an earlier analysis of 587 of the donors, 250 to 350 Gb of sequence data and just under 120 million unique TCR beta sequences from 180 million or so T cells were reported. An early release covering 550 to 700 HLA-typed donors comprised around 300 gigabases of sequencing data and tens of millions of unique TCR sequences. Of the 350 to 450 genotyped donors, 75% to 85% were placed in the genetic ancestry cluster associated with self-reported Caucasian donors. The study aimed to test whether cataloging public T cell receptors could reveal signatures of past pathogen exposure. The T cell repertoires of 670 or so subjects were profiled by immunosequencing and related to cytomegalovirus serostatus. A separate validation cohort of approximately 130 different subjects was used in addition to the 666-subject first cohort. The study combined high-throughput TCR immunosequencing, statistical association of individual TCRs with disease status, and machine learning to predict cytomegalovirus infection status. A later analysis re-examined previously published TCR beta repertoires from 500 to 700 donors and added high-resolution HLA genotyping to investigate patterns of TCR occurrence. In the later analysis, no new phenotypic data were used to find candidate immune exposures; instead, reliance was placed on TCR beta sequences and their occurrence across donors. To decide whether each TCR beta V gene segment behaved as functional or pseudogenic, an earlier analysis of some 580 of the donors relied on high-throughput TCR beta sequencing. Donor age, sex, ethnicity and CMV serostatus were collected together with the repertoire data. Genome-wide SNP genotypes for about three fifths of the roughly 670 donors were used in a later genetic analysis, which treated that subset as a discovery cohort. All discovery cohort repertoires had been generated using a single sequencing platform. HLA typing covered class I and class II loci at four-digit resolution. The number of donors typed differed by locus, with about 629-630 for A, B, C, DRB1 and DQB1, roughly 550 for DQA1, approximately 570 for DPA1, and some 470 for DPB1. Several DR-DQ haplotypes were treated as single units for association and clustering because of strong linkage in the cohort. Among 300 to 450 genotyped donors of the cohort, an average of roughly 240,000 unique TCR beta nucleotide sequences were sequenced per donor, roughly a sixth of them non-productive. General study outcomes and caveats: Sequencing depth was assumed to be roughly uniform across donors in the presence/absence analyses, though that assumption may not hold. In this cohort, only TCR beta chains were sequenced, and detectable features were limited by the absence of alpha or paired-chain data. Compared with equally common non-associated chains, HLA-associated TCR beta chains in a later analysis were more clonally expanded and had lower generation probabilities. Because HLA typing was unavailable for some donors at each locus, only the typed subset was used in association tests. In a later analysis, TCR association rates were found to vary across HLA loci, with the most associated TCRs seen for DRB1 alleles and the fewest for HLA-C alleles. A further reported finding was that TCR beta sequences accurately predicted the HLA-A and HLA-B alleles for most subjects in the first cohort. Assigning TCR associations to individual alleles was difficult when HLA alleles, especially DR and DQ, strongly co-occurred. A later analysis associated around 16,000 TCR beta sequences with specific HLA alleles at a false discovery rate of 0.05. Most TCR sequences were seen in very few donors, while some public TCRs were found in many individuals. In a later analysis, several top co-occurrence clusters were reported to appear linked to parvovirus B19, influenza, CMV and Epstein-Barr virus. In a later analysis, most CMV-associated TCR beta chains were found to appear HLA-restricted, with HLA associations seemingly driven largely by CMV exposure. The classifier was reported to diagnose cytomegalovirus status with high specificity and sensitivity in both the original and validation cohorts. The study listed 150 to 200 TCR beta chains as associated with cytomegalovirus. In an earlier analysis of a few hundred of the donors, most TCR beta V segments were observed in productive rearrangements about 87% or about 30% of the time, broadly matching IMGT annotations. The 87-base-pair reads could not distinguish some IMGT-functional V segments, including TRBV6-2 and TRBV6-3, so those segments were excluded. In a later genetic analysis, fewer N-insertions in productive TCRs were reported among donors in an Asian-associated ancestry cluster than the roughly 700-donor mean. Linkage disequilibrium might explain the correlated functional status among segregating V segments, but an unknown experimental factor could not be excluded. An association between a missense DCLRE1C variant and V-gene and J-gene trimming of TCR beta chains was found in a later genetic analysis and replicated in an independent cohort. In vitro tests confirmed that a few of the cytomegalovirus-associated TCR beta chains recognize cytomegalovirus antigens. Because counts were too low, 15 or so rarely observed V segments, including chromosome 9 orphons, were excluded from the earlier analysis of fewer than 650 of the donors. A cluster of highly shared sequence variants was judged likely to represent a technical artifact of the sequencing pipeline. The only immune exposure information available for the cohort was CMV serostatus. According to the authors, the approach could potentially be generalized to other disease states and immunological phenotypes.

Relative to germline, V is 0 bases shorter and J is 8 bases shorter, with 13 bases between their ends. The CDR1 and CDR2 encoded by the germline V gene are SGHTA and FQGNSA. The CDR3 sequence holds 15 residues, the cysteine and phenylalanine included. Left in the record is the CDR3 DNA by itself, 45 bases read in frame from the first base. Libraries were made using the immunoSEQ multiplex PCR assay. The multiplex PCR relied on a mix of 60 forward primers for TCR Vbeta segments and 13 reverse primers for TCR Jbeta segments. Amplification of the CDR3 region of rearranged TCR beta genes was performed with a multiplex PCR assay on genomic DNA. Amplified TCR beta libraries were sequenced as 87-base-pair reads on the Illumina HiSeq System. In the paper's pipeline: In a later analysis, tens of millions of unique TCR beta chains were counted across the roughly 700 repertoires, and around 10 million of these chains were shared by at least two donors. Raw reads were error-corrected and collapsed into unique sequences by a nearest-neighbor algorithm in which closely related sequences were merged to remove PCR and sequencing errors. CDR3 sequences were aligned to IMGT reference sequences to assign V, D and J gene segments. For a sequence to be retained, a match of at least six nucleotides to both a V gene segment and a J gene segment was required. A rearrangement counted as productive if the CDR3 had no stop codons and remained in frame with V and J, and every other rearrangement counted as non-productive. Following IMGT convention, CDR3 was defined as the stretch from the second conserved V-encoded cysteine to the conserved J-encoded phenylalanine. Sequences without an unambiguous match to a single V gene segment were excluded from the earlier analysis of about 600 of the donors. An earlier analysis of 587 of the donors classified V segments as functional when productive rearrangements were above 56.7% and as segregating when the standard deviation between donors was above 5%. A statistical classification framework was developed to diagnose cytomegalovirus status using the catalog of TCR beta chain sequences. A later analysis assigned V and J genes by comparing TCR nucleotide sequences with IMGT/GENE-DB human TR gene sequences. In a later analysis, CDR3 sequences and most-parsimonious VDJ recombination scenarios were assigned using the TCRdist pipeline. In a later analysis, every TCR beta chain was defined by the combination of its CDR3 amino acid sequence and its V-gene family, and reads without a unique V-gene family were dropped. A later analysis removed 450 to 600 highly shared, low-generation-probability nucleotide sequences to deal with suspected cross-contamination and a sequencing artifact. For each public chain, a later analysis derived a clonal expansion index from normalized ranks of inferred template counts within each repertoire. A later analysis computed generation probabilities with a VDJ recombination model fitted to out-of-frame rearrangements, and checked the results against IGoR. A later analysis scored TCR-TCR, TCR-HLA and TCR-CMV co-occurrence with hypergeometric tests, applying a repertoire-size bias correction to TCR pairs. False discovery rates were estimated in a later analysis by permuting HLA or CMV assignments 20 times. In a later analysis, co-occurring TCRs were grouped using DBSCAN, with TCRdist sequence similarity added in when clustering inside HLA-allele-positive subsets. Repertoires with fewer than 30,000 or more than 120,000 public chains were left out of co-occurrence clustering, as were about 5 repertoires with anomalous nucleotide sharing. TCRdb mirrors the immuneACCESS table, restricted to in-frame sequences. Some clones are absent from its copies; in checked studies, under half trace to an unresolved V gene, and the reason for the others is unknown. The V and J calls and clone size come from that table; D and trimming were worked out from the DNA. This sample has roughly 140,000 clones in its table, and 80% of those were observed once. 4.5% to 6% of the sample rests with the top ten.

In total, approximately 690 healthy bone marrow donors made up the cohort. At the time of sampling, every cohort member was nominally healthy, though immune exposures that went unrecorded were likely present. The donor tested CMV seronegative, placing the donor among the roughly 340 seronegative members of the cohort. Every donor gave a peripheral blood sample, and the peripheral blood mononuclear cells from that sample were used for TCR beta sequencing. The Qiagen DNeasy Blood Extraction Kit was used to extract genomic DNA from the blood cell samples. About this clone itself: The antigen it recognizes is unknown. Base qualities are not provided; no much larger clone lies one nucleotide away.

The rearrangement combines TRBV7-2 with TRBJ2-2; TRBD2 is a weak D gene call, 7 bases matching. Input material: PBMCs. The clonotype originates from a male donor in good health and CMV-seronegative. The nucleotide sequence is given as TGTGCCAGCAGCTTAGCCACCGGGGGGCCGGGGGAGCTGTTTTTT. It encodes CASSLATGGPGELFF. The CDR3 plus the reference TRBV7-2 and TRBJ2-2 genes for the other parts give the full variable domain: GAGVSQSPSNKVTEKGKDVELRCDPISGHTALYWYRQSLGQGLEFLIYFQGNSAPDKSGLPSDRFSAERTGGSVSTLTIQRTQQEDSAVYLCASSLATGGPGELFFGEGSRLTVL.